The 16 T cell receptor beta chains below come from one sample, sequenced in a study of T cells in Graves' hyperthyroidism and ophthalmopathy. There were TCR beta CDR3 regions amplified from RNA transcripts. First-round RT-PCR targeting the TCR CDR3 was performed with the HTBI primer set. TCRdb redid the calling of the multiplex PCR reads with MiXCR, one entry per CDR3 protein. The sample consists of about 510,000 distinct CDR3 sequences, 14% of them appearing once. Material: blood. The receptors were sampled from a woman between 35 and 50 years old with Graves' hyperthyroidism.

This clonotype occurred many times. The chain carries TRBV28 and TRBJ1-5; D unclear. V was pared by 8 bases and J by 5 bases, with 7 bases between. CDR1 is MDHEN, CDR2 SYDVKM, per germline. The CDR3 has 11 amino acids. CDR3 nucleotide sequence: TGTGCCAGCCGGTCGCATCAGCCCCAGCATTTT. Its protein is CASRSHQPQHF.

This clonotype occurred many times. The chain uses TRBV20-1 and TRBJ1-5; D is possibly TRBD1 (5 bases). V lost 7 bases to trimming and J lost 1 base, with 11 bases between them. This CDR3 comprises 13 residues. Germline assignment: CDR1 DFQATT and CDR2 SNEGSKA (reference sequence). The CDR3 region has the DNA TGCAGTGTAAAGGGGATAAGCAATCAGCCCCAGCATTTT. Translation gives CSVKGISNQPQHF.

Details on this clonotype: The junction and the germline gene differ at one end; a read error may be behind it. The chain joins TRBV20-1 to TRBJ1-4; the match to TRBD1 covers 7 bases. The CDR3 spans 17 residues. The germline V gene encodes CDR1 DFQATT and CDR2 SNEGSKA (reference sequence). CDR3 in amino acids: CSAGYRGSPTINEKPFF. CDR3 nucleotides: TGCAGTGCTGGCTACAGGGGCTCCCCCACCATAAATGAAAAACCGTTTTTT.

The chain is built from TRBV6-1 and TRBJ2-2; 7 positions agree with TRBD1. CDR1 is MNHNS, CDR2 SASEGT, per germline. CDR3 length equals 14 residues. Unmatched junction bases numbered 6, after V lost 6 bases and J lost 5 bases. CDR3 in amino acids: CASRTGAGTGELFF. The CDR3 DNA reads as TGTGCCAGCAGAACAGGGGCCGGGACCGGGGAGCTGTTTTTT.

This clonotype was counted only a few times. The CDR3 nucleotides are TGTGCCACCAGCAGAGATCGAGAACAGCAGTACTTC. Encoded protein: CATSRDREQQYF. The genes are TRBV15 and TRBJ2-7; D ambiguous. Germline CDR1 is LNHNV and CDR2 is YYDKDF (reference sequence). The CDR3 extends over 12 amino acids. Trimming removed 0 bases at V and 8 bases at J, with 8 bases between.

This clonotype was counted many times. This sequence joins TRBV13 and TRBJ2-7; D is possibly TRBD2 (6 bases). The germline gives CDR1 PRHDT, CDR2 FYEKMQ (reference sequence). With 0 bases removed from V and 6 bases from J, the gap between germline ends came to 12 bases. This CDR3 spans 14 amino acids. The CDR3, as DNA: TGTGCCAGCAGCTTAGGCGGATCAGCGGGCGAGCAGTACTTC. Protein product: CASSLGGSAGEQYF.

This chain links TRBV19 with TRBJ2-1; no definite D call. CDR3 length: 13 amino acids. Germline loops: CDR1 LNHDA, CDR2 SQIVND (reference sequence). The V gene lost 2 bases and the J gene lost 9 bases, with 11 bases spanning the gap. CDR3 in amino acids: CASSIMGKGEQFF. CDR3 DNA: TGTGCCAGTAGTATAATGGGAAAGGGTGAGCAGTTCTTC.

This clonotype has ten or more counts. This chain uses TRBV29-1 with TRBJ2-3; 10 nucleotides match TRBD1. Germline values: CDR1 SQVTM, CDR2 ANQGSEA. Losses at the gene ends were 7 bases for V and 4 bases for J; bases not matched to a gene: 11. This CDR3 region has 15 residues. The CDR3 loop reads CSGNGGTGVADTQYF. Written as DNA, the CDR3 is TGCAGCGGAAACGGGGGGACAGGGGTCGCAGATACGCAGTATTTT.

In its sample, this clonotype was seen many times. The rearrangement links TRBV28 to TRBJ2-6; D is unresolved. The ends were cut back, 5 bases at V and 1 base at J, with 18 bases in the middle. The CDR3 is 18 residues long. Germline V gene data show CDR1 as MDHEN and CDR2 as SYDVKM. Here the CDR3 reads CASSPRAGSRSGANVLTF. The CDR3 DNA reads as TGTGCCAGCAGTCCTAGGGCCGGATCCCGGTCTGGGGCCAACGTCCTGACTTTC.

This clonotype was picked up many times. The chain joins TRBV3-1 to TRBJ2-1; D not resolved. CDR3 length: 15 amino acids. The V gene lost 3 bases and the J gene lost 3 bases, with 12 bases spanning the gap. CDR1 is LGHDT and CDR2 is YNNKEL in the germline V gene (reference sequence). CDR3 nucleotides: TGTGCCAGCAGCCATTCCCAGGCCATCTACAATGAGCAGTTCTTC. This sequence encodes CASSHSQAIYNEQFF.

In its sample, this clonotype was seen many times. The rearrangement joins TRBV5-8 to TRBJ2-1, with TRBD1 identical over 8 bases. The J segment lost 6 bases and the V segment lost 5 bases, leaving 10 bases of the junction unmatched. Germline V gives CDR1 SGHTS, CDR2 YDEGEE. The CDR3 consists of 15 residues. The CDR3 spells CASSHGQGLGNEQFF. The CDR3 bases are TGTGCCAGCAGTCACGGACAGGGTTTAGGCAATGAGCAGTTCTTC.

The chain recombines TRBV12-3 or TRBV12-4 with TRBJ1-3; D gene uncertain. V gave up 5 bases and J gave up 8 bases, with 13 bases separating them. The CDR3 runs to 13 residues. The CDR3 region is CASSRSAGDTIYF. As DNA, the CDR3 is TGTGCCAGCAGTAGGTCCGCCGGTGACACCATATATTTT.

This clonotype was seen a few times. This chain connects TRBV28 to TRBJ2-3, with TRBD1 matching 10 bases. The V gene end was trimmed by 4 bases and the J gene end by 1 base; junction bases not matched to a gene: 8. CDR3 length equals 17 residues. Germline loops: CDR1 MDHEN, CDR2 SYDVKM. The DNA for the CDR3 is TGTGCCAGCAGTTCGGGACAGGGGATATTAGGCACAGATACGCAGTATTTT. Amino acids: CASSSGQGILGTDTQYF.

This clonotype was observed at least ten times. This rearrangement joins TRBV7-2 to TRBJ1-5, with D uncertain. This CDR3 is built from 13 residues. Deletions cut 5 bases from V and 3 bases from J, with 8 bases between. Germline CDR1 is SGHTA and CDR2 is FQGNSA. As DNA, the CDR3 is TGTGCCAGCAGCGAGGAGGTCAATCAGCCCCAGCATTTT. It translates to CASSEEVNQPQHF.

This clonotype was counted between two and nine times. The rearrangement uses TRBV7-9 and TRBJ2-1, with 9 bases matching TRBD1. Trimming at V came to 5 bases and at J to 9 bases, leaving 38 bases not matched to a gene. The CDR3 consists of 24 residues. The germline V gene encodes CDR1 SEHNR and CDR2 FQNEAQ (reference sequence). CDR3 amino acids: CASSLEWGTGKRRAEARAGGEQFF. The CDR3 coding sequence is TGTGCCAGCAGCCTAGAGTGGGGGACAGGGAAGAGGCGGGCTGAAGCTCGCGCCGGGGGTGAGCAGTTCTTC.

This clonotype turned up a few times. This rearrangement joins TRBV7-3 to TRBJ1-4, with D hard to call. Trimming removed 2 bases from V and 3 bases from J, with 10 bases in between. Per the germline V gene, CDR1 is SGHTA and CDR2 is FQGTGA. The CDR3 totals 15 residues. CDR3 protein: CASSLGGQANEKLFF. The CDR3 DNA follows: TGTGCCAGCAGCTTAGGCGGCCAGGCTAATGAAAAACTGTTTTTT.